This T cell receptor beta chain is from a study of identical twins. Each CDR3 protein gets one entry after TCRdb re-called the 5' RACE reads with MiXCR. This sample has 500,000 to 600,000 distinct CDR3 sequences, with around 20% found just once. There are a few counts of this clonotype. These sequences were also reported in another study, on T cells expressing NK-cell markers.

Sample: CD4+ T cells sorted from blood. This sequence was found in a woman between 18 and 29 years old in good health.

The CDR3 coding sequence is TGTGCCAGCCCCCTAAGGGGGAGCTCCTACAATGAGCAGTTCTTC. Translating it yields CASPLRGSSYNEQFF. This chain joins TRBV3-1 and TRBJ2-1, with D possibly matching TRBD1 (6 bases). Germline V gene data show CDR1 as LGHDT and CDR2 as YNNKEL (reference sequence). The CDR3 covers 15 residues. V gave up 8 bases and J gave up 0 bases, with 14 bases separating them.